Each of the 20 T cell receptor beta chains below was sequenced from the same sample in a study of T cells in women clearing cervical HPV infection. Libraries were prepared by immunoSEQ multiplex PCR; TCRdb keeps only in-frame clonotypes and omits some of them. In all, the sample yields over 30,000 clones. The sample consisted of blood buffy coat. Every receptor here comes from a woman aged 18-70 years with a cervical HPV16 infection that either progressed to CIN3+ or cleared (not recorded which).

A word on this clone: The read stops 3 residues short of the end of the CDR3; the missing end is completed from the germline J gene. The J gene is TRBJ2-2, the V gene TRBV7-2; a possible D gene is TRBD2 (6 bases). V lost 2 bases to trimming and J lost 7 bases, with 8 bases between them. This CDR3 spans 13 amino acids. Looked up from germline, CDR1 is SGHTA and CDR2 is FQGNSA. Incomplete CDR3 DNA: TGTGCCAGCAGCTTACGGCGGGGCGGGGAG. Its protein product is CASSLRRGGE. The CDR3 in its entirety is CASSLRRGGELFF.

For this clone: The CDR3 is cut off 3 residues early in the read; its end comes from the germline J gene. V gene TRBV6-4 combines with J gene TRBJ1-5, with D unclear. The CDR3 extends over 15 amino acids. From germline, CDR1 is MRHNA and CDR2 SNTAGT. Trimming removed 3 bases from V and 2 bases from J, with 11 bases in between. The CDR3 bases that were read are TGTGCCAGCAGTGAAACGTCAGGAGGCAATCAGCCC. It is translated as CASSETSGGNQP. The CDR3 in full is CASSETSGGNQPQHF.

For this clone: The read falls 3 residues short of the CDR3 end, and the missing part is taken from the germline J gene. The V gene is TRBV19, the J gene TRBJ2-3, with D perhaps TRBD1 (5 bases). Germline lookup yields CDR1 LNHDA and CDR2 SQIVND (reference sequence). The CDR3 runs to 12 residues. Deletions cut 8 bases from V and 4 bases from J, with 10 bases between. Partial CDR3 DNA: TGTGCCAGTGGGCAGGGCGCAGATACG. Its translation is CASGQGADT. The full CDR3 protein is CASGQGADTQYF.

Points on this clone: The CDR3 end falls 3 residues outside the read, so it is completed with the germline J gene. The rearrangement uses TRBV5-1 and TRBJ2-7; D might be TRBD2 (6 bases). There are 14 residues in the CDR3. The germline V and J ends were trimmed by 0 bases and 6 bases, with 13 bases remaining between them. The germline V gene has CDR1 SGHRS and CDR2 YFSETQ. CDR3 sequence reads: CASSLDGQGGEQYF. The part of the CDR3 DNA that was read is TGCGCCAGCAGCTTGGACGGGCAGGGAGGCGAG. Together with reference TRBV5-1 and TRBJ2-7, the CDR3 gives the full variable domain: KAGVTQTPRYLIKTRGQQVTLSCSPISGHRSVSWYQQTPGQGLQFLFEYFSETQRNKGNFPGRFSGRQFSNSRSEMNVSTLELGDSALYLCASSLDGQGGEQYFGPGTRLTVT.

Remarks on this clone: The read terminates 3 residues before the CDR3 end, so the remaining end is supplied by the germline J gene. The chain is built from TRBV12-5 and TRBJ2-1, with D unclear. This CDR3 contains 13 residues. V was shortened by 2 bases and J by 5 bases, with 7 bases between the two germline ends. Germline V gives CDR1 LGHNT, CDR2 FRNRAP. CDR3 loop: CASGLISHNEQFF. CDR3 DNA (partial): TGTGCTAGTGGTTTGATTAGCCACAATGAG.

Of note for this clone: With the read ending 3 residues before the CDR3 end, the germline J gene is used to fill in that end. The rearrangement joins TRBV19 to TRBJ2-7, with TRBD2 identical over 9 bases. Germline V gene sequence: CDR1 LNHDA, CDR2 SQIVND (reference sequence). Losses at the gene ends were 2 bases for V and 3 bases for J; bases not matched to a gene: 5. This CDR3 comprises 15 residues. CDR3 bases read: TGTGCCAGTAGTATAACCAGTAGCGGGGGCTACGAG. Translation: CASSITSSGGYE. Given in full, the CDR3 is CASSITSSGGYEQYF.

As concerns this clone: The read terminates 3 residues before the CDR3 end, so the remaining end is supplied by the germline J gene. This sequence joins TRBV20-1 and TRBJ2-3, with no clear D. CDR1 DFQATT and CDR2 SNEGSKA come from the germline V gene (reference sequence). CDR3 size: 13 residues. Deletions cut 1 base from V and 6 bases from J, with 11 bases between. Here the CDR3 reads CSARAPQVDTQYF. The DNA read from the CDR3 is TGCAGTGCTAGAGCCCCTCAGGTGGATACG.

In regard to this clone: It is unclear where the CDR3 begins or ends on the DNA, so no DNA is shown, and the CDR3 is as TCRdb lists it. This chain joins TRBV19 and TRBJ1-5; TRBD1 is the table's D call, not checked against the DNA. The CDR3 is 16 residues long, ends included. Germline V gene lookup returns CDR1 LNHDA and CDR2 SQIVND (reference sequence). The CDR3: CASSIGDSVPPQPQHF.

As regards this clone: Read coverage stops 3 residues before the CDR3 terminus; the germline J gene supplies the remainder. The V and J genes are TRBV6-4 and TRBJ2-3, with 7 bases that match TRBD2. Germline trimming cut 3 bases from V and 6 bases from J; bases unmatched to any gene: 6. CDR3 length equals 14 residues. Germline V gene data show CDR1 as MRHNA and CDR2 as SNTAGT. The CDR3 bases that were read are TGTGCCAGCAGTGATCGGGGGGAGGCCGATACG. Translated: CASSDRGEADT. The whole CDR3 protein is CASSDRGEADTQYF.

The CDR3 bases that were read are TGTGCCAGCAGCCGGAGGGGCACTGAA. Residues: CASSRRGTE. The entire CDR3 sequence reads CASSRRGTEAFF. The rearrangement links TRBV5-6 to TRBJ1-1; a weak D match, TRBD1 (5 bases). The CDR3 end falls 3 residues outside the read, so it is completed with the germline J gene. The CDR3 runs 12 residues. V was clipped by 4 bases and J by 4 bases, with 8 bases between them. Germline assignment: CDR1 SGHDT and CDR2 YYEEEE.

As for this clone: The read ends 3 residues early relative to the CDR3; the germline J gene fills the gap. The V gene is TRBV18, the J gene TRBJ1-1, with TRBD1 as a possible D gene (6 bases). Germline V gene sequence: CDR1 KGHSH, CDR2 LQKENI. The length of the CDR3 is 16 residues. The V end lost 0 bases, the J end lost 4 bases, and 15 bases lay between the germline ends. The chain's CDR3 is CASSPPVTRQATEAFF. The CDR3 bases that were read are TGTGCCAGCTCACCACCCGTTACTAGACAGGCCACTGAA.

The CDR3 bases that were read are TGTGCCATAGGGGGGACAGACACAGATACG. Protein product: CAIGGTDTDT. In full, the CDR3 is CAIGGTDTDTQYF. The rearrangement uses TRBV2 and TRBJ2-3, with D perhaps matching TRBD1 (7 bases). Read sequence stops 3 residues before the CDR3 end, and the germline J gene provides the missing end. The germline V and J ends were trimmed by 10 bases and 2 bases, with 13 bases remaining between them. Germline CDR1 and CDR2: SNHLY and FYNNEI. The length of the CDR3 is 13 residues. The full variable domain, completed using reference TRBV2 and TRBJ2-3, is EPEVTQTPSHQVTQMGQEVILRCVPISNHLYFYWYRQILGQKVEFLVSFYNNEISEKSEIFDDQFSVERPDGSNFTLKIRSTKLEDSAMYFCAIGGTDTDTQYFGPGTRLTVL.

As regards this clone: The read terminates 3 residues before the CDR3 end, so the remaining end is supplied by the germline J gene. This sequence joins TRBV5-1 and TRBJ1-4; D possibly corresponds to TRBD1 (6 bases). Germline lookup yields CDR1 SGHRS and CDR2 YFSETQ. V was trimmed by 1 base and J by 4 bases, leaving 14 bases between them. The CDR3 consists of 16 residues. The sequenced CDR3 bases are TGCGCCAGCAGCTTGACAGGTGCGGACAGTAATGAAAAA. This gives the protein CASSLTGADSNEK. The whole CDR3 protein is CASSLTGADSNEKLFF. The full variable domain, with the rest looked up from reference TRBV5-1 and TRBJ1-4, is KAGVTQTPRYLIKTRGQQVTLSCSPISGHRSVSWYQQTPGQGLQFLFEYFSETQRNKGNFPGRFSGRQFSNSRSEMNVSTLELGDSALYLCASSLTGADSNEKLFFGSGTQLSVL.

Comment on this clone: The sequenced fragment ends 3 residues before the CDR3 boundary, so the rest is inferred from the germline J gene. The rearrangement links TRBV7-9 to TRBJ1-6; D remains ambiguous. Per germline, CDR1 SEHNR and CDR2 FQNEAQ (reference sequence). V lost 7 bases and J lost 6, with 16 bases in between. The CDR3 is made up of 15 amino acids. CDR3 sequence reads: CASTTGGSGNSPLHF. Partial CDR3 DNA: TGTGCCAGCACCACCGGCGGTTCTGGTAATTCACCC.

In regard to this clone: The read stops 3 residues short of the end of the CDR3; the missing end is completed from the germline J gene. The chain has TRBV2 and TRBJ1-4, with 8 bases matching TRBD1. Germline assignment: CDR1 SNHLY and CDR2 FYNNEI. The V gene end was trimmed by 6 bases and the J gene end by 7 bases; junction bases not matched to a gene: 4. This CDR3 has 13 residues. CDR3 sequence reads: CASRPDRGEKLFF. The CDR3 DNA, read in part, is TGTGCCAGCAGACCCGACAGGGGTGAAAAA.

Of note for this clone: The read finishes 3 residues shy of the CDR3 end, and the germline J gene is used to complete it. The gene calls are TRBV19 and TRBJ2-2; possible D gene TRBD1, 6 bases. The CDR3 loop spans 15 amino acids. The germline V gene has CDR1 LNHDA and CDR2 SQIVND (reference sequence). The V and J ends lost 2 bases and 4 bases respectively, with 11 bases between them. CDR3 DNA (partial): TGTGCCAGTAGTATAACGACAGGAGCCACCGGGGAG. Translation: CASSITTGATGE. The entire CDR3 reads CASSITTGATGELFF.

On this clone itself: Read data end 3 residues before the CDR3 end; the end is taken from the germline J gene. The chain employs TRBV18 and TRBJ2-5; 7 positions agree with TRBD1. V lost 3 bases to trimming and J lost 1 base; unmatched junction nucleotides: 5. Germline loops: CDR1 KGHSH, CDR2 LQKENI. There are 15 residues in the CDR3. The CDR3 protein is CASSPRTGAQETQYF. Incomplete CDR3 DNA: TGTGCCAGCTCACCCCGAACAGGGGCCCAAGAGACC.

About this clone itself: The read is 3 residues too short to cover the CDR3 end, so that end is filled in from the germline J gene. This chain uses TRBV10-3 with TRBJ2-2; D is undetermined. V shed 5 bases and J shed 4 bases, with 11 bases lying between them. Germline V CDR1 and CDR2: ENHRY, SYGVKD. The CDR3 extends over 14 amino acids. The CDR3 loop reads CAISKGKITGELFF. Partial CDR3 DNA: TGTGCCATCAGTAAGGGTAAAATCACCGGGGAG.

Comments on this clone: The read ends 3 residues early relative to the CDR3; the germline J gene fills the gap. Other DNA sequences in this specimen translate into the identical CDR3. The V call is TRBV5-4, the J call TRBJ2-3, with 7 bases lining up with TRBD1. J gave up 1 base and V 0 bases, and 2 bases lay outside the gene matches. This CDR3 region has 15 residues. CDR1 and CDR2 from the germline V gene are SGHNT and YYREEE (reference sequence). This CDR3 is CASSLEGAGTDTQYF. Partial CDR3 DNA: TGTGCCAGCAGCTTGGAGGGGGCAGGCACAGATACG.

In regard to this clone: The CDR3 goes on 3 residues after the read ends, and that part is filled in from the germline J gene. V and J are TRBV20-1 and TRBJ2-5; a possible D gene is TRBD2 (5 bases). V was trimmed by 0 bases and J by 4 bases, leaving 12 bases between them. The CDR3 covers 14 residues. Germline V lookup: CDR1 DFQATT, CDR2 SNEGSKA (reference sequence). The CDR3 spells CSARDLAAPETQYF. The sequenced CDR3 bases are TGCAGTGCTAGAGACCTAGCCGCCCCAGAGACC.